The present T cell receptor beta chain was sequenced within a study of human T cells and chemical hapten exposure. Study summary: Patch tests put 0.01% DPC on the upper back, read at 6 days.

Time point described: patch test 2, 6 weeks after DPC sensitization. The treatment: therapeutic diphenylcyclopropenone sensitization with weekly scalp DPC. Under the authors' procedure: Sample-level TCR yields exhibited a median of roughly 96,000, with a range of 23,224 to 690,600. Each CDR3 protein gets one entry after TCRdb re-called the RACE reads with MiXCR. TCRdb, rather than the study authors, made the V and J calls. The table has about 140,000 distinct CDR3 sequences, 12% seen once. The CDR3 runs 14 residues. V lost 0 bases to trimming and J lost 5 bases, with 10 bases between them. Per the germline V gene, CDR1 is SGHTA and CDR2 is FQGNSA.

The material was whole blood, obtained in connection with sensitization to the hapten diphenylcyclopropenone (DPC). This rearrangement joins TRBV7-2 to TRBJ2-5, with a tentative D call TRBD2 (5 bases). The origin of this receptor is a woman aged 45 to 65 with alopecia areata. Some clones in this sample may be carry-over from other donors' samples. Here the CDR3 DNA reads TGTGCCAGCAGCTTAGCCGGCGGGCACGAGACCCAGTACTTC. Translated: CASSLAGGHETQYF.